This T cell receptor beta chain was sequenced during a study of monozygotic twins with inflammatory bowel disease. Broader study findings: Treatment differences in immunosuppression may have added variability to the repertoires of patients.

Every sample had its cDNA made across eight separate reactions. UMIs containing a 6-nucleotide sample barcode were added via template switching. TCRdb reprocessed the 5' RACE reads and stores each CDR3 protein as one record, lacking DNA. The listing contains approximately 400,000 distinct CDR3 sequences. As to this clonotype: What it binds is not known.

The V gene's germline CDR1 is ENHRY and CDR2 SYGVKD. CDR3 length: 15 amino acids. The sequencing sample was made of blood. This sequence originates from a human donor with ulcerative colitis or Crohn's disease, or a healthy co-twin of an affected twin (not recorded which). The gene calls are TRBV10-3 and TRBJ2-7; the D call from TCRdb, TRBD1, cannot be confirmed without DNA. The CDR3 here is CAISAELGTGNEQYF.